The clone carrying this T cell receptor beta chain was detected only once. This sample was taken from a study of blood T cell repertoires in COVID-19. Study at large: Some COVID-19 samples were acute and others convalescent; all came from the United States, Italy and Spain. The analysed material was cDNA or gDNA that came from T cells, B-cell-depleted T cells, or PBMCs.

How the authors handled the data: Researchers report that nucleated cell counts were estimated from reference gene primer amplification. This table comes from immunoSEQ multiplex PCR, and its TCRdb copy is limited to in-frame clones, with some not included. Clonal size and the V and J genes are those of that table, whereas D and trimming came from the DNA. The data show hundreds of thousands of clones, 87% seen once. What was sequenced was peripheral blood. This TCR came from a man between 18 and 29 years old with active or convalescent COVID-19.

The CDR3 bases are TGTGCCAGCAGCCCCACATTAGCGGACTACGAGCAGTACTTC. Translated: CASSPTLADYEQYF. The chain has TRBV9 and TRBJ2-7; perhaps TRBD2 as D (6 bases). CDR3 length equals 14 residues. CDR1 is SGDLS, CDR2 YYNGEE, per germline. Trimming took off 4 bases at V and 3 bases at J, with 14 bases between the two ends.